This T cell receptor (beta chain) emerged from a study of blood T cell repertoires in COVID-19. Study in general: Sites in the United States, Italy and Spain provided acute and convalescent COVID-19 samples. From T cells, B-cell-depleted T cells, or PBMCs came the material, which was cDNA or gDNA.

The ends were cut back, 3 bases at V and 7 bases at J, with 7 bases in the middle. Germline V CDR1 and CDR2: MNHNS, SASEGT. The CDR3 has 12 amino acids. Original methodology: Amplification of reference gene primers provided the estimated nucleated cell counts. Profiling relied on immunoSEQ multiplex PCR, and the TCRdb table lists in-frame clones only, not all of them. D and trimming were read from the DNA, whereas the V and J calls and clone size are those reported in that table. The data contain about 67,000 clones, roughly 85% of them singletons. The clonotype was recovered from a woman older than 75 with acute or convalescent COVID-19. The sequenced sample was peripheral blood. The chain joins TRBV6-1 to TRBJ1-5; D remains unclear. The CDR3 loop reads CASSDGLQPQHF. The CDR3 DNA reads as TGTGCCAGCAGTGACGGGTTACAGCCCCAGCATTTT.